The present T cell receptor (beta chain) was sequenced within a study of identical twins. Points from the study as a whole: Twins' surplus sharing was weaker for beta out-of-frame sequences. Within cord blood, abundant beta clonotypes carried fewer insertions, but memory repertoires showed no such trend.

Trimming cost V 5 bases and J 8 bases; bases outside gene matches: 7. The CDR3 spans 14 residues. Germline V gives CDR1 MDHEN, CDR2 SYDVKM. This clonotype was picked up a small number of times. No antigen is known for it. Through template switching, a universal primer site was introduced, and the cDNA contained unique molecular identifiers. TCRdb reprocessed the 5' RACE reads via MiXCR and lists one record per CDR3 protein. Here the sample spans 510,000 or so distinct CDR3 sequences, roughly 15% being singletons. The same data also contributed to another study, on yellow fever vaccine responses in identical twins.

Material for sequencing was CD4+ T cells sorted from blood. This sequence was found in a woman between 18 and 29 years old in good health. The V call is TRBV28, the J call TRBJ2-2; 8 bases match TRBD1. The DNA of the CDR3 is TGTGCCAGCAGTCCCCCGACAGGGGTTGGGGAGCTGTTTTTT. Protein sequence: CASSPPTGVGELFF.